This TCR beta chain was sequenced in a study of blood T cell repertoires in COVID-19. Study at large: The origin of the acute and convalescent COVID-19 samples was the United States, Italy and Spain. PBMCs, B-cell-depleted T cells, or T cells provided the cDNA or gDNA that made up the material.

There are 13 residues in the CDR3. Per the germline V gene, CDR1 is SGHRS and CDR2 is YFSETQ. Deletions cut 1 base from V and 2 bases from J, with 6 bases between. In the authors' workflow: Amplified reference gene primers provided the basis for estimating nucleated cell counts. Data came from immunoSEQ multiplex PCR; TCRdb stores just in-frame clones and leaves some out. That table supplies the V and J calls and clone size; D and trimming were determined from the DNA. The data show over 120,000 clones, about nine tenths seen once. The receptor was isolated from a woman aged 45-60 years with acute or convalescent COVID-19. Sequenced: peripheral blood. The V call is TRBV5-1, the J call TRBJ1-2, with D unresolved. The CDR3 DNA reads TGCGCCAGCAGCTTGATAGTAAACTATGGCTACACCTTC. Its protein is CASSLIVNYGYTF.